This T cell receptor (beta chain) was documented in a study of T cell changes during pregnancy in multiple sclerosis. Trimming took off 5 bases at V and 4 bases at J, with 11 bases between the two ends. The length of the CDR3 is 13 residues. Germline V gene lookup returns CDR1 SGHTA and CDR2 FQGTGA. Clones were read by immunoSEQ multiplex PCR, and TCRdb kept only the in-frame ones, dropping some. Here the sample spans some 120,000 clones, over 85% being singletons. Sequencing used peripheral blood, obtained before pregnancy. The rearrangement uses TRBV7-3 and TRBJ2-5; tentatively, D is TRBD2 (6 bases). This receptor was obtained from a female donor with multiple sclerosis, enrolled in a pregnancy study. The CDR3 loop is CASSTTRRETQYF. The CDR3 bases are TGTGCCAGCAGCACGACTAGAAGAGAGACCCAGTACTTC.